This is a list of T cell receptor beta chains from one sample in a study of sequential checkpoint blockade in melanoma. Profiling relied on immunoSEQ multiplex PCR, and the TCRdb table lists in-frame clones only, not all of them. The data show roughly 20,000 clones, under 30% seen once. The material was tumor tissue (inferred from file names), obtained from a patient given nivolumab and ipilimumab in sequence. The receptors originated from a human donor with melanoma. Both conserved end residues are part of each CDR3. Fields, in order: V gene, clone size, J gene, D gene, CDR3 DNA, CDR3 protein. A D gene is named only where the DNA matches it firmly. Rows may omit the clone size; those that give it use once, few, many or a size class.

TRBV11-3	many	TRBJ2-7	.	TGTGCCAGCAAACCAGGGTACTTATCGAACGAGCAGTACTTC	CASKPGYLSNEQYF
TRBV11-3	.	TRBJ2-1	TRBD2	TGTGCCAGCAGCCTAACTAGCGGGAGTAGGAATGAGCAGTTCTTC	CASSLTSGSRNEQFF
TRBV6-8	few	TRBJ2-1	.	TGTGCCAGCAGTTACTCTGCCAGCTATGAGCAGTTCTTC	CASSYSASYEQFF
TRBV19	.	TRBJ1-5	.	TGTGCCAGTAGTCTTTGGGACATCAGGACCCAGCCCCAGCATTTT	CASSLWDIRTQPQHF
TRBV19	.	TRBJ2-5	TRBD2	TGTGCCAGTAGTATAAGCGGGGATGGGCAAGAGACCCAGTACTTC	CASSISGDGQETQYF
TRBV11-3	medium-sized	TRBJ2-7	.	TGTGCCAGCAGTTCCGGGACACACTCCTACGAGCAGTACTTC	CASSSGTHSYEQYF
TRBV5-1	few	TRBJ2-7	TRBD2	TGCGCCAGCAGCATGGCCGAGCGGGGGAACTACGAGCAGTACTTC	CASSMAERGNYEQYF
TRBV6-8	.	TRBJ2-2	TRBD2	TGTGCCAGCATCGAAGCGGGGGCTGGGGGCGGGGAGCTGTTTTTT	CASIEAGAGGGELFF
TRBV23-1	few	TRBJ2-4	.	TGCGCCAGCAGCTTGGTTAGGGGGAACATTCAGTACTTC	CASSLVRGNIQYF
TRBV10-3	.	TRBJ1-1	.	TGTGCCAGCAGTGGGTCAACATACCTAATGAACACTGAAGCTTTCTTT	CASSGSTYLMNTEAFF
TRBV9	.	TRBJ2-4	TRBD2	TGTGCCAGCAGTGAAGCACCGACTAGCGGGAGGGCGGCCAAAAACATTCAGTACTTC	CASSEAPTSGRAAKNIQYF
TRBV28	few	TRBJ2-5	.	TGTGCCAGCAGTTTATTCGGTACGGAACAAGAGACCCAGTACTTC	CASSLFGTEQETQYF